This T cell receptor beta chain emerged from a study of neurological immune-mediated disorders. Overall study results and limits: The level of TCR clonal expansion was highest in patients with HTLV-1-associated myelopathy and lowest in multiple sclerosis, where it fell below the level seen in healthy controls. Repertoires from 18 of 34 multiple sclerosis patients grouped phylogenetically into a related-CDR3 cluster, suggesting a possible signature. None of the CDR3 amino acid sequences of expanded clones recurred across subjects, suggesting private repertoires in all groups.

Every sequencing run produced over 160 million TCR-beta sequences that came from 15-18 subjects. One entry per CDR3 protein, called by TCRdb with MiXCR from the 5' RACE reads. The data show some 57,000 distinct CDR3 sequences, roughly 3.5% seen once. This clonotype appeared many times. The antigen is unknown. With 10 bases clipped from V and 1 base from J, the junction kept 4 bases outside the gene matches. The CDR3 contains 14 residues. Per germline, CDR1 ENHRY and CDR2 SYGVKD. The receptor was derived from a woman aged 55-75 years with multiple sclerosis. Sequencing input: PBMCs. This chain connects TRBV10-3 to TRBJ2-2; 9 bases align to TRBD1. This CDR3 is CATTGQGNTGELFF. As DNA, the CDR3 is TGTGCCACCACGGGACAGGGGAACACCGGGGAGCTGTTTTTT.